The 22 T cell receptor beta chains given below trace back to one sample, sequenced in a study of CD8 T cells in Susac syndrome (dated by TCRdb to about 2019). The method was the immunoSEQ multiplex PCR assay. RNA was extracted using the RNeasy kit, and about 0.45 to 1 microgram was reverse transcribed with random hexamers. TCRdb's own reprocessing of the public reads used fastp at Q25 and MiXCR and kept productive beta chains. Every CDR3 protein is listed once, alongside the most common genes and DNA of its rows. Counted in this sample were approximately 270,000 distinct CDR3 sequences; about 93% of them appeared once. Approximately 0.072% of the sample is in the top ten clones. Sequencing was done on a sample of CD4+ T cells from PBMCs. These receptors were collected from a human donor with multiple sclerosis.

This chain joins TRBV12-3 or TRBV12-4 and TRBJ1-4; D ambiguous. Trimming removed 6 bases from V and 7 bases from J, with 9 bases in between. The CDR3 consists of 12 residues. This CDR3 reads CASSPAAEKLFF. CDR3 in DNA: TGTGCCAGCAGCCCAGCCGCTGAAAAACTGTTTTTT.

V gene TRBV29-1 combines with J gene TRBJ1-2; TRBD1 agrees at 10 bases. There are 13 residues in the CDR3. The ends lost 7 bases at V and 4 bases at J; junction bases unmatched: 6. Germline lookup yields CDR1 SQVTM and CDR2 ANQGSEA. CDR3 in DNA: TGCAGCGCTGGGACAGGGGCGCCCTATGGCTACACCTTC. Translation: CSAGTGAPYGYTF.

The V gene is TRBV20-1, the J gene TRBJ2-3; the match to TRBD2 covers 7 bases. Germline CDR1 DFQATT, CDR2 SNEGSKA (reference sequence). This CDR3 is built from 20 residues. The J segment lost 0 bases and the V segment lost 2 bases, leaving 20 bases of the junction unmatched. The CDR3 DNA reads TGCAGTGCTAGAACCTCTGGGCGGGGGAGCCTTTGGACTAGCACAGATACGCAGTATTTT. Translation gives CSARTSGRGSLWTSTDTQYF.

The V gene is TRBV19, the J gene TRBJ2-2; D is unresolved. This CDR3 is built from 15 residues. Trimming removed 3 bases from V and 0 bases from J, with 8 bases in between. The germline CDR1 and CDR2 sequences are LNHDA and SQIVND (reference sequence). The CDR3 bases are TGTGCCAGTAGTATCAGTCACTCGAACACCGGGGAGCTGTTTTTT. Its translation is CASSISHSNTGELFF.

J is TRBJ1-2 and V is TRBV29-1; no clear D. V was clipped by 6 bases and J by 8 bases, with 7 bases between them. Germline V gives CDR1 SQVTM, CDR2 ANQGSEA. CDR3 length equals 9 residues. This CDR3 reads CSVQGGYTF. In DNA, the CDR3 is TGCAGCGTGCAAGGGGGCTACACCTTC.

V is TRBV9 and J is TRBJ2-7; 10 bases agree with TRBD2. CDR1 is SGDLS, CDR2 YYNGEE, per germline. This CDR3 comprises 17 residues. V lost 0 bases and J lost 3; bases outside the gene matches: 9. The DNA for the CDR3 is TGTGCCAGCAGCGTAGGCGCTAGCGGGAGTGCCCGCTACGAGCAGTACGTC. It specifies CASSVGASGSARYEQYV.

This chain links TRBV7-2 with TRBJ1-2; D is possibly TRBD1 (5 bases). This CDR3 has 15 residues. Trimming removed 5 bases at V and 6 bases at J, with 19 bases between. Germline CDR1 SGHTA, CDR2 FQGNSA. CDR3 DNA: TGTGCCAGCAGCCCGGCTTCGAGGGGAGCCGATGGCTACACCTTC. This gives the protein CASSPASRGADGYTF. Based on the CDR3 plus reference TRBV7-2 and TRBJ1-2, the full variable domain is GAGVSQSPSNKVTEKGKDVELRCDPISGHTALYWYRQSLGQGLEFLIYFQGNSAPDKSGLPSDRFSAERTGGSVSTLTIQRTQQEDSAVYLCASSPASRGADGYTFGSGTRLTVV.

This clonotype showed up just once. The chain combines TRBV27 with TRBJ2-3; 7 nucleotides align to TRBD1. The junction had 9 bases not matched to a gene; V was cut back by 2 bases and J by 1 base. The CDR3 runs to 17 residues. Germline-derived CDR1 and CDR2 are MNHEY and SMNVEV (reference sequence). The CDR3 coding sequence is TGTGCCAGCAGTTTAAGGCAGGGGGTGGGGGGCACAGATACGCAGTATTTT. Protein sequence: CASSLRQGVGGTDTQYF.

This clonotype was found once. The chain is built from TRBV5-4 and TRBJ2-2, with D possibly being TRBD1 or TRBD2 (5 bases each). The V end was cut by 5 bases, the J end by 5 bases, with 13 bases between. CDR3 length: 14 amino acids. CDR1 and CDR2 (germline): SGHNT, YYREEE (reference sequence). CDR3 amino acids: CASSGPRETGELFF. The CDR3 DNA is TGTGCCAGCAGTGGGCCCAGGGAGACCGGGGAGCTGTTTTTT.

V is TRBV7-9 and J is TRBJ2-1; TRBD1 matches 10 bases. Germline CDR1 and CDR2: SEHNR and FQNEAQ (reference sequence). V shed 6 bases, J shed 9 bases, and the junction held 11 bases outside the gene matches. The CDR3 has 15 amino acids. CDR3 residues: CASSFGTGASREQFF. The CDR3 DNA reads as TGTGCCAGCAGTTTCGGGACAGGGGCCTCCCGTGAGCAGTTCTTC.

V and J are TRBV5-6 and TRBJ2-3; D uncertain. With 0 bases removed from V and 5 bases from J, the gap between germline ends came to 16 bases. Germline V gene lookup returns CDR1 SGHDT and CDR2 YYEEEE. The CDR3 spans 16 residues. CDR3 region: CASSLGPSTLVDTQYF. As DNA, the CDR3 is TGTGCCAGCAGCTTGGGGCCGTCCACCCTGGTAGATACGCAGTATTTT.

This clonotype was counted once. The chain links TRBV19 to TRBJ2-5, with 9 nucleotides matching TRBD1. The junction had 2 bases not matched to a gene; V was cut back by 3 bases and J by 6 bases. This CDR3 is built from 13 residues. The V gene's germline CDR1 is LNHDA and CDR2 SQIVND (reference sequence). The CDR3 spells CASSIYRGQTQYF. CDR3 DNA: TGTGCCAGTAGTATTTACAGGGGGCAGACCCAGTACTTC. The variable domain in full, completed from reference TRBV19 and TRBJ2-5, reads DGGITQSPKYLFRKEGQNVTLSCEQNLNHDAMYWYRQDPGQGLRLIYYSQIVNDFQKGDIAEGYSVSREKKESFPLTVTSAQKNPTAFYLCASSIYRGQTQYFGPGTRLLVL.

This clonotype was found once. The rearrangement links TRBV30 to TRBJ2-5; perhaps TRBD1 as D (6 bases). V shed 3 bases and J shed 5 bases, with 10 bases lying between them. Germline CDR1 is GTSNPN and CDR2 is SVGIG (reference sequence). The CDR3 extends over 12 amino acids. The CDR3 sequence: CAWRPQGETQYF. In DNA form, the CDR3 reads TGTGCCTGGAGGCCTCAGGGGGAGACCCAGTACTTC.

V gene TRBV27 combines with J gene TRBJ2-7; D perhaps matches TRBD1 (5 bases). The CDR3 sequence is 12 residues long. Per the germline V gene, CDR1 is MNHEY and CDR2 is SMNVEV (reference sequence). V was clipped by 5 bases and J by 3 bases, with 8 bases between them. DNA of the CDR3: TGTGCCAGCAGTCTAGGGGTCTACGAGCAGTACGTC. Translation gives CASSLGVYEQYV.

V gene TRBV19 combines with J gene TRBJ1-2; a weak D match, TRBD1 (5 bases). The ends were cut back, 6 bases at V and 5 bases at J, with 7 bases in the middle. The CDR3 is made up of 11 amino acids. Germline CDR1 is LNHDA and CDR2 is SQIVND (reference sequence). For the CDR3, the DNA is TGTGCCAGTAGCAGGGAGTATGGCTACACCTTC. Its protein is CASSREYGYTF.

The rearrangement uses TRBV7-2 and TRBJ2-1, with TRBD2 matching 10 bases. V dropped 1 base and J dropped 3; count of bases not matched to a gene: 9. This CDR3 contains 18 residues. Germline CDR1 is SGHTA and CDR2 is FQGNSA. The CDR3 bases are TGTGCCAGCAGCTTAGTGGGTAGCGGGGGGATTTTCTACAATGAGCAGTTCTTC. This codes for CASSLVGSGGIFYNEQFF.

The chain joins TRBV2 to TRBJ1-5; tentatively, D is TRBD1 (5 bases). The CDR3 runs 17 residues. Between the trimmed V and J ends, which lost 7 bases and 2 bases, there was a span of 21 bases. The germline V gene encodes CDR1 SNHLY and CDR2 FYNNEI. CDR3 amino acids: CASTNMIGAPGNQPQHF. The CDR3 DNA reads TGTGCCAGCACTAACATGATCGGGGCGCCGGGCAATCAGCCCCAGCATTTT.

In DNA, the CDR3 is TGTGCCAGCTCACTGGGACAGAAGGGAGGGAAACACAATGAGCAGTTCTTC. Its protein is CASSLGQKGGKHNEQFF. J is TRBJ2-1 and V is TRBV18; D may match TRBD1 or TRBD2 (7 bases each). Germline CDR1 reads KGHSH; CDR2 reads LQKENI. Trimming cost V 4 bases and J 5 bases, with 21 bases left between them. The CDR3 is 17 amino acids.

Of note for this clonotype: An end of the junction does not agree with germline; a read error may underlie this. CDR3 bases: TGCGCCAGCAGGCAAGGGGCAAAGGGACAGGGTTACACCGGGGAGCTGTTTTTT. Its translation is CASRQGAKGQGYTGELFF. The genes are TRBV4-1 and TRBJ2-2; 9 bases align to TRBD1. This CDR3 is 18 amino acids long. Germline V lookup: CDR1 MGHRA, CDR2 YSYEKL.

The rearrangement uses TRBV7-9 and TRBJ2-3; no clear D. CDR1 is SEHNR, CDR2 FQNEAQ, per germline (reference sequence). The CDR3 runs 11 residues. Trimming removed 7 bases at V and 2 bases at J, with 4 bases between. CDR3 nucleotide sequence: TGTGCCAGCACCCCCACAGATACGCAGTATTTT. Its protein product is CASTPTDTQYF.

This clonotype was detected only once. This rearrangement joins TRBV4-1 to TRBJ2-5; 7 nucleotides line up with TRBD1. The V gene end was trimmed by 3 bases and the J gene end by 5 bases; junction bases not matched to a gene: 12. CDR3 size: 16 residues. Germline assignment: CDR1 MGHRA and CDR2 YSYEKL. The CDR3 coding sequence is TGCGCCAGCAGCCACGTACTACAGCGCAGGGGGGAGACCCAGTACTTC. This gives the protein CASSHVLQRRGETQYF.

V usage is TRBV6-5 and J usage is TRBJ2-7; the D is unclear. The CDR3 covers 14 residues. CDR1 and CDR2 from the germline V gene are MNHEY and SVGAGI. The germline V and J ends were trimmed by 5 bases and 3 bases, with 14 bases remaining between them. This CDR3 reads CASSKGTPGYEQYF. CDR3 sequence (DNA): TGTGCCAGCAGTAAGGGTACGCCAGGCTACGAGCAGTACTTC.